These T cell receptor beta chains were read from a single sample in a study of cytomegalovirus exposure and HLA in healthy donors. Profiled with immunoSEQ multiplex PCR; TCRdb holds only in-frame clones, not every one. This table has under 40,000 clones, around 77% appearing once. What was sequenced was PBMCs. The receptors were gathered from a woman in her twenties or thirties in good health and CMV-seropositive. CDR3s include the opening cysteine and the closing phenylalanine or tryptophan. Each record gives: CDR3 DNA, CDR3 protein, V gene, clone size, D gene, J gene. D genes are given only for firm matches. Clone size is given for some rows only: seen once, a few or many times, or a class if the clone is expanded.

TGTGCCAGCAGCGAAGTAAGGACAGTATCAGCTAACTATGGCTACACCTTC	CASSEVRTVSANYGYTF	TRBV7-9	.	.	TRBJ1-2
TGTGCCAGCAGTCGGGGGGTATCGAACACCGGGGAGCTGTTTTTT	CASSRGVSNTGELFF	TRBV6-5	.	TRBD2	TRBJ2-2
TGTGCCAGCAGCTTCTACAGGGGAGGCACTGAAGCTTTCTTT	CASSFYRGGTEAFF	TRBV7-2	.	TRBD1	TRBJ1-1
TGTGCCAGCGGTAGTAGTGATACGCAGTATTTT	CASGSSDTQYF	TRBV6-6	.	.	TRBJ2-3
TGTGCCAGCAGTTTGCATGAGGCCCCGTTCTTC	CASSLHEAPFF	TRBV28	once	.	TRBJ2-1
TGTGCCAGCTCACCCTCGACCCGGACAGGTAGCCACGAGCAGTACTTC	CASSPSTRTGSHEQYF	TRBV18	.	TRBD1	TRBJ2-7
TGTGCCAGCAGCTCCGCCGCGGGACCCCACAATGAGCAGTTCTTC	CASSSAAGPHNEQFF	TRBV7-9	.	.	TRBJ2-1
TGTGCCAGCACGGGGGGCCGGTCCTACAATGAGCAGTTCTTC	CASTGGRSYNEQFF	TRBV5-6	.	.	TRBJ2-1
TGTGCCAGCTCACCACGTCGTTTATATAGCAATCAGCCCCAGCATTTT	CASSPRRLYSNQPQHF	TRBV18	.	.	TRBJ1-5
TGTGCCAGTAGTCGACCGGGACAGATTAGCAATCAGCCCCAGCATTTT	CASSRPGQISNQPQHF	TRBV19	.	TRBD1	TRBJ1-5
TGTGCCAGTAGTATTAGGCGGGGAGCCTACGAGCAGTACTTC	CASSIRRGAYEQYF	TRBV19	.	.	TRBJ2-7
TGTGCCAGCAGACGAACTTCCACAGATACGCAGTATTTT	CASRRTSTDTQYF	TRBV5-8	.	.	TRBJ2-3
TGTGCCGGACGGGGTCTATGGGGTGAGCAGTTCTTC	CAGRGLWGEQFF	TRBV30	.	.	TRBJ2-1
TGTGCCAGCAGAGTAACGGCGTGGCGGGGAGCTTTCTTT	CASRVTAWRGAFF	TRBV6-9	.	.	TRBJ1-1
TGCGCCAGCACCCGGGGACAGAGGAACACTGAAGCTTTCTTT	CASTRGQRNTEAFF	TRBV5-1	.	TRBD1	TRBJ1-1
TGTGCCAGCAGCTTGAAGTCTGCGGGAGGGCCCTACGAGCAGTACTTC	CASSLKSAGGPYEQYF	TRBV5-4	.	TRBD2	TRBJ2-7
TGTGCCAGCAGACCCCCCGTGGGCCGCACTGAAGCTTTCTTT	CASRPPVGRTEAFF	TRBV6-5	.	.	TRBJ1-1
TGTGCCAGCAGCGTGGCCGGGACAGGGAACACCGGGGAGCTGTTTTTT	CASSVAGTGNTGELFF	TRBV7-9	.	TRBD1	TRBJ2-2
TGTGCCAGCAGCTTGGCCAGGGTCCGGTACTTC	CASSLARVRYF	TRBV5-8	.	.	TRBJ2-7
TGTGCCTGGAGTGTACTTTTCGGGGAGCTGTTTTTT	CAWSVLFGELFF	TRBV30	.	.	TRBJ2-2
TGTGCCAGCAGTGAGACTAGCGGGGGGACGGAGACCCAGTACTTC	CASSETSGGTETQYF	TRBV6-4	.	TRBD2	TRBJ2-5
TGCAGCGTTGCTAGGGGGCCGAATTCACCCCTCCACTTT	CSVARGPNSPLHF	TRBV29-1	once	TRBD1	TRBJ1-6
TGTGCCAGCAGCCAGTACGGACAGAGCTACAATGAGCAGTTCTTC	CASSQYGQSYNEQFF	TRBV14	.	.	TRBJ2-1
TGTGCCAGCAGCTTTGCCACAGGGTACGAGCAGTACTTC	CASSFATGYEQYF	TRBV5-6	.	.	TRBJ2-7
TGCGCCAGCGACGGAGGCTCCAATGAGCAGTTCTTC	CASDGGSNEQFF	TRBV4-1	.	.	TRBJ2-1
TGTGCCAGTAGTAATAAGGGGGCAGCCCTTCAAGAGACCCAGTACTTC	CASSNKGAALQETQYF	TRBV19	.	TRBD1	TRBJ2-5
TGTGCCTGGAGTGGAAGAGGGGGAAACACAGATACGCAGTATTTT	CAWSGRGGNTDTQYF	TRBV30	.	.	TRBJ2-3
TGTGCCAGCAGCTTGAACGAGCAAGAGACCCAGTACTTC	CASSLNEQETQYF	TRBV5-6	.	.	TRBJ2-5
TGTGCCAGCAGTTTATCGGGTGGGAGCTACAATGAGCAGTTCTTC	CASSLSGGSYNEQFF	TRBV27	few	.	TRBJ2-1
TGTGCCAGCAGCCCTAGTGGTGACAGGAGTGGAACTGAAGCTTTCTTT	CASSPSGDRSGTEAFF	TRBV9	.	.	TRBJ1-1
TGTGCCAGCGAAGAGGCAGGGTTCGCCTACGAGCAGTACTTC	CASEEAGFAYEQYF	TRBV7-3	.	.	TRBJ2-7
TGTGCCAGCAGTCAACTTCGACAGCCGAACACTGAAGCTTTCTTT	CASSQLRQPNTEAFF	TRBV6-1	.	.	TRBJ1-1
TGTGCCAGCAGTTCGAACAGGGAAGCTCTTTACGAGCAGTACTTC	CASSSNREALYEQYF	TRBV2	.	.	TRBJ2-7
TGTGCCAGCAGTGAAGCCGCAGGGCGTAGGGATACGCAGTATTTT	CASSEAAGRRDTQYF	TRBV6-1	.	.	TRBJ2-3
TGTGCCAGCAGCGGGGGGGGAGTGTCTGGGGCCAACGTCCTGACTTTC	CASSGGGVSGANVLTF	TRBV7-9	few	TRBD2	TRBJ2-6
TGTGCCAGCAGCCTCTCGACCGGGGAGTATGAGCAGTTCTTC	CASSLSTGEYEQFF	TRBV11-2	.	.	TRBJ2-1
TGTGCCAGCAGCTCCGGACTAGCGGGGGGCAATGAGCAGTTCTTC	CASSSGLAGGNEQFF	TRBV11-2	.	TRBD2	TRBJ2-1
TGCGCCAGCAGTGAGCAGGGGAACTATGGCTACACCTTC	CASSEQGNYGYTF	TRBV10-2	once	.	TRBJ1-2
TGTGCCTGGAAGGAGGGAAGTTATAGCAATCAGCCCCAGCATTTT	CAWKEGSYSNQPQHF	TRBV30	.	.	TRBJ1-5
TGTGCCAGCAGCGGCGACAGATTCTCCTACGAGCAGTACTTC	CASSGDRFSYEQYF	TRBV2	.	.	TRBJ2-7
TGTGCCAGTAGTCCCAGGGGTGGGGGAGTTGGTGAGACCCAGTACTTC	CASSPRGGGVGETQYF	TRBV19	.	.	TRBJ2-5
TGTGCCAGCTGTGGAGGGTTCCACAATGAGCAGTTCTTC	CASCGGFHNEQFF	TRBV18	.	.	TRBJ2-1
TGTGCCAGCAGCCGACTTGGAAACACCATATATTTT	CASSRLGNTIYF	TRBV28	.	.	TRBJ1-3
TGCGCCAGCAGTGCGGGGGGTAACACCGGGGAGCTGTTTTTT	CASSAGGNTGELFF	TRBV5-1	.	TRBD2	TRBJ2-2
TGTGCCTGGGGGCAGCCCCATCAAGAGACCCAGTACTTC	CAWGQPHQETQYF	TRBV30	.	.	TRBJ2-5
TGCGCCAGCAGCCCTTGGGGAGAGCGGGGAGACACCGGGGAGCTGTTTTTT	CASSPWGERGDTGELFF	TRBV4-1	.	TRBD2	TRBJ2-2
TGTGCCAGCTCACCGCTCAGGGACAGGGTTTATAATTCACCCCTCCACTTT	CASSPLRDRVYNSPLHF	TRBV18	few	TRBD1	TRBJ1-6
TGTGCCAGCAGCCCCGAGGGACTAGCGGCCCCATTAGAGACCCAGTACTTC	CASSPEGLAAPLETQYF	TRBV7-6	.	TRBD2	TRBJ2-5
TGTGCCAGCAGCTTAGCCGGGACAGGGAAGAACACTGAAGCTTTCTTT	CASSLAGTGKNTEAFF	TRBV7-8	.	TRBD1	TRBJ1-1
TGTGCCAGTAGTATAGGCCCCACCGGGACAGGGTTCTACGAGCAGTACTTC	CASSIGPTGTGFYEQYF	TRBV19	.	TRBD1	TRBJ2-7
TGTGCCAGCCGTTCCTCTTTAGCGGGGGGGGGTAGAGAGACCCAGTACTTC	CASRSSLAGGGRETQYF	TRBV7-2	.	TRBD2	TRBJ2-5
TGCGCCAGCAGACCCGACGTCGGACAGGGACCCACCGGGGAGCTGTTTTTT	CASRPDVGQGPTGELFF	TRBV5-1	.	TRBD1	TRBJ2-2
TGTGCCTGGTTGGGGGGGGCAGTAGCTTTCTTT	CAWLGGAVAFF	TRBV30	.	.	TRBJ1-1
TGTGCCCGCAGTTACTCGCGGGACAGGGGTAATTCACCCCTCCACTTT	CARSYSRDRGNSPLHF	TRBV6-5	.	TRBD1	TRBJ1-6
TGTGCCAGCCGTTTATCATCGTTTGGGCAGGGAGGGGAGACCCAGTACTTC	CASRLSSFGQGGETQYF	TRBV27	.	TRBD2	TRBJ2-5
TGTGCCAGTTACCGTCGCACTACAGGGGTGAACACTGAAGCTTTCTTT	CASYRRTTGVNTEAFF	TRBV19	.	TRBD1	TRBJ1-1
TGTGCCAGCAGCCGGTGGGGGACAGGGGGCGGCGGGAATGAAAAACTGTTTTTT	CASSRWGTGGGGNEKLFF	TRBV7-6	once	TRBD1	TRBJ1-4